This TCR beta chain comes out of a study of identical twins. Study-level points and caveats: Cord blood beta clonotypes present at high abundance carried fewer insertions; no such pattern appeared in memory repertoires. Models underestimated out-of-frame TCR alpha sharing in monozygotic twins.

As to this clonotype: No antigen is known for it.

TCRdb reprocessed the 5' RACE reads via MiXCR and lists one record per CDR3 protein. The sample lists 1.5 million or so distinct CDR3 sequences, around 33% occurring once. CDR3 length: 15 amino acids. Germline CDR1 and CDR2: LNHDA and SQIVND (reference sequence). Trimming left V 3 bases short and J 10 bases short, with 21 bases between. The chain joins TRBV19 to TRBJ1-1, with a possible D match to TRBD1 (5 bases). The origin of this receptor is a newborn girl in good health. Sequencing was carried out using cord blood. Here the CDR3 reads CASSIVSSGASRAFF. The CDR3 coding sequence is TGTGCCAGTAGTATTGTGAGCTCCGGGGCTAGTCGAGCTTTCTTT.